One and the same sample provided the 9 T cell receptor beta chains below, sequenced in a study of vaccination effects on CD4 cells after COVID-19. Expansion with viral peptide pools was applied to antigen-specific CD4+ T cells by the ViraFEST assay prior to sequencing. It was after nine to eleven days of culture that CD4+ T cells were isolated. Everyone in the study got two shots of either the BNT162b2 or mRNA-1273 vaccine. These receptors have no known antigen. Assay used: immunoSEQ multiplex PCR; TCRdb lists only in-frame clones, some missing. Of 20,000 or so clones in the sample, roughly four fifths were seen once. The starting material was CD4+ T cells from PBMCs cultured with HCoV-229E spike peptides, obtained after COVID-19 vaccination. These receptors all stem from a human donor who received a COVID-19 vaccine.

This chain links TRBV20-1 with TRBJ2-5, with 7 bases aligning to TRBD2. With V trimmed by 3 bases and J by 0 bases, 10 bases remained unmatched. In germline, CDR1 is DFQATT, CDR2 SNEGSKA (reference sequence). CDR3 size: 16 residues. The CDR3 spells CSASYWSGTYQETQYF. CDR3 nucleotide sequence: TGCAGTGCTAGTTATTGGAGCGGGACTTACCAAGAGACCCAGTACTTC.

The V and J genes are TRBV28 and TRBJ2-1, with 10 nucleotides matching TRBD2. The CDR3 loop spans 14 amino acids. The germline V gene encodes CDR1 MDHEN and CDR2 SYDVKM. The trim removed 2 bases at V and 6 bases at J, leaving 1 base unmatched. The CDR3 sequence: CASSLGTSVNEQFF. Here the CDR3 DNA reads TGTGCCAGCAGTTTAGGGACTAGCGTCAATGAGCAGTTCTTC.

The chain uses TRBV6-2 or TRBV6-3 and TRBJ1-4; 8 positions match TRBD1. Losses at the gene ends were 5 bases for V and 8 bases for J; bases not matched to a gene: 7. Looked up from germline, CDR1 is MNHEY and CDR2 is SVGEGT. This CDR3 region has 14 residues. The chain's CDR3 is CASSLDRGGEKLFF. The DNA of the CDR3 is TGTGCCAGCAGTCTCGACAGGGGAGGCGAAAAACTGTTTTTT.

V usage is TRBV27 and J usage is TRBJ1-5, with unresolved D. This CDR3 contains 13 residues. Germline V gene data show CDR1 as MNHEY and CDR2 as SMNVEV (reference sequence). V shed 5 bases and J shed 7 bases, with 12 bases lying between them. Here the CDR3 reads CASSPPGKQPQHF. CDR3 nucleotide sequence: TGTGCCAGCAGTCCCCCAGGTAAACAGCCCCAGCATTTT.

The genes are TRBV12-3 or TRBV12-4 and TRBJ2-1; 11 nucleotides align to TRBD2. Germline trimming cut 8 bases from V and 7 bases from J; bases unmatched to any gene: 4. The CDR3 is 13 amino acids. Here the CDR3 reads CASFLAGGNEQFF. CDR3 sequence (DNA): TGTGCCAGCTTTCTAGCGGGGGGTAATGAGCAGTTCTTC.

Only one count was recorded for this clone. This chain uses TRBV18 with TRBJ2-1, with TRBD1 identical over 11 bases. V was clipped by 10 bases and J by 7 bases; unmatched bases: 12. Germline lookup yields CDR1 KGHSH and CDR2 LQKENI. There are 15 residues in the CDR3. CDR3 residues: CATIEPGQGVNEQFF. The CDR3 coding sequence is TGTGCCACCATAGAACCGGGACAGGGGGTGAATGAGCAGTTCTTC.

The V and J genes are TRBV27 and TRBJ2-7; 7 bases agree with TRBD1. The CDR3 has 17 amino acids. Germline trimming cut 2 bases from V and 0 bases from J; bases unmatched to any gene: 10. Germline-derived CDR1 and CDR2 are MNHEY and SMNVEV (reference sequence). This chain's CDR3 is CASSLRATGLSSYEQYF. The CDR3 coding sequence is TGTGCCAGCAGTTTACGCGCGACAGGGTTGAGCTCCTACGAGCAGTACTTC.

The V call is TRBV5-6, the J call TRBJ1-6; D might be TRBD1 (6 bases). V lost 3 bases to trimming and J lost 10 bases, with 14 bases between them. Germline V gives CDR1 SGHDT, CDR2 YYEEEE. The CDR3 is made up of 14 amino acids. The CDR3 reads CASSWDTGRSPLHF. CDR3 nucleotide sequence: TGTGCCAGCAGCTGGGACACCGGGAGATCACCCCTCCACTTT. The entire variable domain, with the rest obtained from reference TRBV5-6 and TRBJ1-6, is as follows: DAGVTQSPTHLIKTRGQQVTLRCSPKSGHDTVSWYQQALGQGPQFIFQYYEEEERQRGNFPDRFSGHQFPNYSSELNVNALLLGDSALYLCASSWDTGRSPLHFGNGTRLTVT.

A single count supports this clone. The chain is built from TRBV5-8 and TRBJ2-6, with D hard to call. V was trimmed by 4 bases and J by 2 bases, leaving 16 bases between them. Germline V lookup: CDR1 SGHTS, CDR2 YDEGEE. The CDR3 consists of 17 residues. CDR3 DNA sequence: TGTGCCAGCAGCGTTGTTTTCCTCGACCCTGGGGCCAACGTCCTGACTTTC. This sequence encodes CASSVVFLDPGANVLTF.